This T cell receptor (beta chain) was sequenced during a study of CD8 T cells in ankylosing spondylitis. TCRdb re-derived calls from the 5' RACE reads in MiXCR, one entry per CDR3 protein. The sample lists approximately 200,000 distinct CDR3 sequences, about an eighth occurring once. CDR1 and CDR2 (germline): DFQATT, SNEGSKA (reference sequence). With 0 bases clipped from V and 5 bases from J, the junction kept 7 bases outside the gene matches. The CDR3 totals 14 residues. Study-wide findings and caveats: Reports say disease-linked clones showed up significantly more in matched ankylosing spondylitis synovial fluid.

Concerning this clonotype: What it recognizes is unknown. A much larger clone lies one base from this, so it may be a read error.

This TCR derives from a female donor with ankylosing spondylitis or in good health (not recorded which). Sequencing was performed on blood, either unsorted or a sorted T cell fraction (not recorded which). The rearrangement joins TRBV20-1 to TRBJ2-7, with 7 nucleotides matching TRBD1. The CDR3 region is CSARDPGGANEQYF. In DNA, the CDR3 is TGCAGTGCTAGAGATCCAGGGGGAGCCAACGAGCAGTACTTC.